The 11 T cell receptor beta chains in this list originate from one sample, sequenced in a study of vaccination and CD4 T cells after COVID-19. Stated treatment: roughly 11-day PBMC culture with coronavirus spike peptide pools or control peptides (ViraFEST assay). The study sequenced cultured CD4+ T cell DNA using the Oncomine TCR Beta short-read assay. TCRdb re-analysed the PCR reads in MiXCR, keeping a single row per CDR3 protein. Of almost 20,000 distinct CDR3 sequences listed, roughly 46% are singletons. No antigen is known for these receptors. The sample in question was CD4+ T cells from blood, cultured in vitro, obtained after SARS-CoV-2 vaccination. The receptor set was obtained from a human donor who had recovered from COVID-19.

The genes are TRBV7-2 and TRBJ1-2; 7 bases match TRBD1. J lost 2 bases, V lost 3 bases, and 6 bases had no gene match. From germline, CDR1 is SGHTA and CDR2 FQGNSA. This CDR3 contains 15 residues. The CDR3, as DNA: TGTGCCAGCAGCTTGGAAGGGGGCCGAAACTATGGCTACACCTTC. Translating gives CASSLEGGRNYGYTF.

The V gene is TRBV7-2, the J gene TRBJ1-1; unclear D gene. Germline V gives CDR1 SGHTA, CDR2 FQGNSA. V was trimmed by 1 base and J by 1 base, leaving 4 bases between them. The CDR3 is made up of 13 amino acids. The CDR3 spells CASSLEANTEAFF. Written as DNA, the CDR3 is TGTGCCAGCAGCTTAGAGGCGAACACTGAAGCTTTCTTT.

The chain is built from TRBV20-1 and TRBJ2-1; perhaps TRBD1 as D (5 bases). V shed 5 bases and J shed 0 bases, with 14 bases lying between them. The CDR3 contains 15 residues. Germline-derived CDR1 and CDR2 are DFQATT and SNEGSKA (reference sequence). In nucleotides, the CDR3 is TGCAGTGCTGTAAGGGGTTCCCCCTCCTACAATGAGCAGTTCTTC. This translates into CSAVRGSPSYNEQFF.

The V gene is TRBV6-2 or TRBV6-3, the J gene TRBJ2-1, with D possibly called TRBD1 or TRBD2 (5 bases each). The CDR3 contains 17 residues. In germline, CDR1 is MNHEY, CDR2 SVGEGT. Trimming took 2 bases from V and 0 from J, leaving 14 bases between them. The CDR3 spells CASSYTSGRSSYNEQFF. The CDR3 bases are TGTGCCAGCAGTTACACTTCGGGACGAAGCTCCTACAATGAGCAGTTCTTC.

This clonotype was picked up a small number of times. The gene calls are TRBV6-5 and TRBJ1-1; unclear D gene. Germline V gene lookup returns CDR1 MNHEY and CDR2 SVGAGI. V was clipped by 2 bases and J by 6 bases, with 10 bases between them. This CDR3 is 13 amino acids long. DNA for the CDR3: TGTGCCAGCAGTTACATGGGGAAATCTGAAGCTTTCTTT. It specifies CASSYMGKSEAFF.

CDR3 residues: CASSGNRDQETQYF. CDR3 nucleotide sequence: TGTGCCAGCTCGGGGAACAGGGACCAAGAGACCCAGTACTTC. The chain combines TRBV18 with TRBJ2-5; possible D gene TRBD1, 6 bases. The CDR3 covers 14 residues. With 6 bases removed from V and 0 bases from J, the gap between germline ends came to 11 bases. CDR1 and CDR2 (germline): KGHSH, LQKENI.

The V call is TRBV10-3, the J call TRBJ2-7; D may be TRBD2 (5 bases). Trimming stripped 4 bases from V and 0 bases from J, with 7 bases between. There are 13 residues in the CDR3. Germline V CDR1 and CDR2: ENHRY, SYGVKD. CDR3 DNA: TGTGCCATCAGTGGTGACTACTCCTACGAGCAGTACTTC. It yields the protein CAISGDYSYEQYF.

V usage is TRBV28 and J usage is TRBJ2-7, with 8 bases matching TRBD1. Germline values: CDR1 MDHEN, CDR2 SYDVKM. The CDR3 length is 15 residues. With 3 bases clipped from V and 1 base from J, the junction kept 5 bases outside the gene matches. Here the CDR3 reads CASSLGTGRSYEQYF. The CDR3 nucleotides read TGTGCCAGCAGTTTGGGGACAGGTCGTTCCTACGAGCAGTACTTC.

This rearrangement joins TRBV5-5 to TRBJ2-3, with D maybe TRBD2 (5 bases). The CDR3 runs 15 residues. With 0 bases removed from V and 1 base from J, the gap between germline ends came to 9 bases. The germline gives CDR1 SGHKS, CDR2 YYEKEE (reference sequence). DNA for the CDR3: TGTGCCAGCAGCTTGGGGTGGGGAGGCACAGATACGCAGTATTTT. Its protein product is CASSLGWGGTDTQYF.

This chain connects TRBV6-1 to TRBJ2-3; no firm D call. From germline, CDR1 is MNHNS and CDR2 SASEGT. CDR3 size: 14 residues. With 6 bases removed from V and 6 bases from J, the gap between germline ends came to 16 bases. The chain's CDR3 is CASSPTRLGDTQYF. The CDR3, as DNA: TGTGCCAGCAGCCCGACTCGACTTGGGGATACGCAGTATTTT.

This clonotype came up a few times. This chain's CDR3 is CASSARSGTGVSYTF. The CDR3 coding sequence is TGTGCCAGCAGTGCGCGGTCCGGGACAGGGGTAAGCTACACCTTC. This chain links TRBV6-1 with TRBJ1-2, with 10 bases aligning to TRBD1. The V segment lost 4 bases and the J segment 9 bases; nucleotides outside the gene matches: 11. There are 15 residues in the CDR3. Germline lookup yields CDR1 MNHNS and CDR2 SASEGT.